This T cell receptor (beta chain) was captured in a study of T cell changes during pregnancy in multiple sclerosis. Germline V lookup: CDR1 SEHNR, CDR2 FQNEAQ (reference sequence). This CDR3 has 13 residues. V lost 0 bases and J lost 7, with 7 bases in between. The data were produced by immunoSEQ multiplex PCR, yet TCRdb's version contains in-frame clones alone and is incomplete. The sample shows 58,000 or so clones, over 75% of them seen only once. Sample: peripheral blood, taken after pregnancy. This TCR came from a female donor with multiple sclerosis, enrolled in a pregnancy study. The chain employs TRBV7-9 and TRBJ2-4; possible D gene TRBD1, 5 bases. CDR3 sequence reads: CASSLARVNIQYF. CDR3 DNA: TGTGCCAGCAGCTTAGCCAGGGTCAACATTCAGTACTTC. The full variable domain, rest sourced from reference TRBV7-9 and TRBJ2-4, is DTGVSQNPRHKITKRGQNVTFRCDPISEHNRLYWYRQTLGQGPEFLTYFQNEAQLEKSRLLSDRFSAERPKGSFSTLEIQRTEQGDSAMYLCASSLARVNIQYFGAGTRLSVL.